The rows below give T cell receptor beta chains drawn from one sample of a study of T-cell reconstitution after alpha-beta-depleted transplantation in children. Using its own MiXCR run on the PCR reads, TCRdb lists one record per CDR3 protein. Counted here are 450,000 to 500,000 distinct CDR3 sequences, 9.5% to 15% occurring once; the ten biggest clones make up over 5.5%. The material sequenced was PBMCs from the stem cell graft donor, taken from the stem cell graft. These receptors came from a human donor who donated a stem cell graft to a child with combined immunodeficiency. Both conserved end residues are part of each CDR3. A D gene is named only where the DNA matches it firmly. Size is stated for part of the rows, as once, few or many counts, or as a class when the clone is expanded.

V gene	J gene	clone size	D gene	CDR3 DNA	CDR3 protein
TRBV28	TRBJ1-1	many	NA	TGTGCCAGCAGTTTACTACCGGGGCATTCGAACACTGAAGCTTTCTTT	CASSLLPGHSNTEAFF
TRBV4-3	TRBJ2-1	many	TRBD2	TGCGCCAGCAGCCAAGCAGGCAGGACTAGCGTTGCCAATGAGCAGTTCTTC	CASSQAGRTSVANEQFF
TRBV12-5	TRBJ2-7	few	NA	TGTGCTAGTGCCGAAGACCGACCTCAGTACTTC	CASAEDRPQYF
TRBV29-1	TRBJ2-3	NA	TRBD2	TGCAGCGTTGAAGCTAGCGGGGGCCAGGGAGATACGCAGTATTTT	CSVEASGGQGDTQYF
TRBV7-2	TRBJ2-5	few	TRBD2	TGTGCCAGCAGCTCGGGGGGGCCCGCGGAGACCCAGTACTTC	CASSSGGPAETQYF
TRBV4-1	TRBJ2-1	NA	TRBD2	TGCGCCAGCAGCCGCGGGGGACTAGCGGGATGGGGTGAGCAGTTCTTC	CASSRGGLAGWGEQFF
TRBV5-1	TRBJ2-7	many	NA	TGCGCCAGCAGCTTGGGGACAGCCCCGGGCTACGAGCAGTACTTC	CASSLGTAPGYEQYF
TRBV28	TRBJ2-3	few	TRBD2	TGTGCCAGCAGTTTCCTTGGGGGTTCGCGCGGGGGGACCCTCACAGATACGCAGTATTTT	CASSFLGGSRGGTLTDTQYF
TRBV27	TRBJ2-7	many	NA	TGTGCCAGCAGTTTCGACAGGACGGGGGGTGAGCAGTACTTC	CASSFDRTGGEQYF
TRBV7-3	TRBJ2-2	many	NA	TGTGCCAGCAGCTTCGGCAGGGGTCCCACCGGGGAGCTGTTTTTT	CASSFGRGPTGELFF
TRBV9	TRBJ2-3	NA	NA	TGTGCCAGCAGCGTAGACGGCTCCCGAGGGGCAGATACGCAGTATTTT	CASSVDGSRGADTQYF
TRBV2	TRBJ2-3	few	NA	TGTGCCAGCAGTGGAGCAGGGCGCGCAGATACGCAGTATTTT	CASSGAGRADTQYF
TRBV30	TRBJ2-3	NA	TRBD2	TGTGCCTGGAGTGTAGGGGCGGGAGGCCACACAGATACGCAGTATTTT	CAWSVGAGGHTDTQYF
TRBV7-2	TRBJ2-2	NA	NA	TGTGCCAGCAGCTTAGCGGGCAGTAGAGGGGAGCTGTTTTTT	CASSLAGSRGELFF
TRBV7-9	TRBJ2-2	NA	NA	TGTGCCAGCAGCTTAGTAGCGAACACCGGGGAGCTGTTTTTT	CASSLVANTGELFF
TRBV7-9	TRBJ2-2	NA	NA	TGTGCCAGCAGCCTCGACCATTTCGAGCTGTTTTTT	CASSLDHFELFF
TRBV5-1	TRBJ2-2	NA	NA	TGCGCCAGCAGCTTAGGTAGAGCGAACACCGGGGAGCTGTTTTTT	CASSLGRANTGELFF
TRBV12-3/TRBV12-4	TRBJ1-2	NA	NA	TGTGCCAGCAGTCTTGACGTAAGGGGCGTAACTAACTATGGCTACACCTTC	CASSLDVRGVTNYGYTF
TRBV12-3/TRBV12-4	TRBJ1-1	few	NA	TGTGCCAGCACCCAAGGGGGGGCGGGAGCTTTCTTT	CASTQGGAGAFF
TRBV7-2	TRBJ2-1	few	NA	TGTGCCAGCAGCTTAGATAGTCTAGTTACGGTGGGTGAGCAGTTCTTC	CASSLDSLVTVGEQFF
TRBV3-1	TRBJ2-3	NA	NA	TGTGCCAGCAGCCAAGATCACAGGAGCACAGATACGCAGTATTTT	CASSQDHRSTDTQYF
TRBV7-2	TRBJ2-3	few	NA	TGTGCCAGCAGCCCGGGGGCGGGAGATACAGATACGCAGTATTTT	CASSPGAGDTDTQYF
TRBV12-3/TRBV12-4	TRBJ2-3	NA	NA	TGTGCCAGCAGTTTCGGGCGCCCTAACACAGATACGCAGTATTTT	CASSFGRPNTDTQYF
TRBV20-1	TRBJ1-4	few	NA	TGCAGTGCTAGAGATCCGGCAGGGCTTAATGAAAAACTGTTTTTT	CSARDPAGLNEKLFF
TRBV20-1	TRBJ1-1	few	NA	TGCAGTGCTAGGGGGCGTATGAACACTGAAGCTTTCTTT	CSARGRMNTEAFF
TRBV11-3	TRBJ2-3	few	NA	TGTGCCAGCAGCTACCCGGGACTCGGGACAACAGATACGCAGTATTTT	CASSYPGLGTTDTQYF
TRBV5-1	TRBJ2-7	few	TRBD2	TGCGCCAGCAGCTTGGGCGGGAGAGCAGAATACGAGCAGTACTTC	CASSLGGRAEYEQYF
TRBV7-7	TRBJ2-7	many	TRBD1	TGTGCCAGCAGCTTTCGCGGACAGGACGAGCAGTACTTC	CASSFRGQDEQYF
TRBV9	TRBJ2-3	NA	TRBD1	TGTGCCAGCAGCGTAGAGGGATTTTGGGGGACAGCTAGCACAGATACGCAGTATTTT	CASSVEGFWGTASTDTQYF
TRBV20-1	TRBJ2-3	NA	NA	TGCAGTGCTAGTTACGCAGGGGTTGATACGCAGTATTTT	CSASYAGVDTQYF
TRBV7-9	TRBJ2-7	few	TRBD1	TGTGCCAGCAGCTTAGCACAGGGGGAAGGTTACGAGCAGTACTTC	CASSLAQGEGYEQYF
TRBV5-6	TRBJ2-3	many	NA	TGTGCCAGCAGCTTGTGGGGCCTTGGCACAGATACGCAGTATTTT	CASSLWGLGTDTQYF
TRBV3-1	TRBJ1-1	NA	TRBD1	TGTGCCAGCAGCCCAGGGACAGCAGCAAACACTGAAGCTTTCTTT	CASSPGTAANTEAFF
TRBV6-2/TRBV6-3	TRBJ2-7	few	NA	TGTGCCAGTGAGGACGGTCCCTACGAGCAGTACTTC	CASEDGPYEQYF
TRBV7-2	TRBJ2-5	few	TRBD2	TGTGCCAGCAGCGTACGGACTAGCGGGGCGGAGACCCAGTACTTC	CASSVRTSGAETQYF
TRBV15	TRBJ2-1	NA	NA	TGTGCCACCAGCAGAGTATTGACAGGCCTATCTACGGATGAGCAGTTCTTC	CATSRVLTGLSTDEQFF
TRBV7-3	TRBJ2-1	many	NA	TGTGCCAGCAGCTTAGCCCGACTGACTGAGCAGTTCTTC	CASSLARLTEQFF
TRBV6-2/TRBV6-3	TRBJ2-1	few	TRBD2	TGTGCCAGCAGTTACGAGGGGACGGGGCTAGCGGGCTACAATGAGCAGTTCTTC	CASSYEGTGLAGYNEQFF
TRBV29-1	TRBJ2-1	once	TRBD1	TGCAGCGTAGCGAGTCTGCAGGGGGCCTCCTACAATGAGCAGTTCTTC	CSVASLQGASYNEQFF
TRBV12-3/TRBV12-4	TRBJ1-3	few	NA	TGTGCCAGCACCCTGAGGGTTAGTGGAAACACCATATATTTT	CASTLRVSGNTIYF
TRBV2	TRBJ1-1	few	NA	TGTGCCAGCCTAGAGGGACGGAGTATGAACACTGAAGCTTTCTTT	CASLEGRSMNTEAFF
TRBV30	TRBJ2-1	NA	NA	TGTGCCTGGAGTGTGGGCAGGGTCTATGAGCAGTTCTTC	CAWSVGRVYEQFF
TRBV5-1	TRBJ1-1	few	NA	TGCGCCAGCAGCTTGGTAGGTCAGGGGATGGCTTTCTTT	CASSLVGQGMAFF
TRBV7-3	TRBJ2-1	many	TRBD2	TGTGCCAGCAGCTCACTAGCGGGAGTCCACAATGAGCAGTTCTTC	CASSSLAGVHNEQFF
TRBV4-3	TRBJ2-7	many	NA	TGCGCCAGCAGCCAAGGGTATAAGAGCTCCTACGAGCAGTACTTC	CASSQGYKSSYEQYF
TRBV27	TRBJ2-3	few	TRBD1	TGTGCCAGCAGTTCATGGGACAGCCCTGCAGATACGCAGTATTTT	CASSSWDSPADTQYF
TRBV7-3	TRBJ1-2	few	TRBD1	TGTGCCAGCAGCTTAGGAGGGGGCGCCATTGGTGGCTACACCTTC	CASSLGGGAIGGYTF
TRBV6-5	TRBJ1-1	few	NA	TGTGCCAGCTTTAGGTGGGGAACTGAAGCTTTCTTT	CASFRWGTEAFF
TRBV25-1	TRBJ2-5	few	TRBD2	TGTGCCAGCAGTGAGGATAGCGGGAGCAGGTACCAAGAGACCCAGTACTTC	CASSEDSGSRYQETQYF